These 14 T cell receptor beta chains came from one sample sequenced in a study of T cell responses to AZD1222 COVID-19 vaccine. The data were produced by immunoSEQ multiplex PCR, yet TCRdb's version contains in-frame clones alone and is incomplete. The profile shows some 150,000 clones, about nine tenths of them singletons. Material: peripheral blood, obtained 28 days after the second AZD1222 dose. The source of these receptors is an adult who received the AZD1222 COVID-19 vaccine.

The V gene is TRBV4-3, the J gene TRBJ2-7; 7 bases agree with TRBD1. Germline loops: CDR1 LGHNA, CDR2 YSLEER. The length of the CDR3 is 16 residues. V lost 1 base and J lost 4; bases outside the gene matches: 10. CDR3 loop: CASSQARQGFPYEQYF. The DNA for the CDR3 is TGCGCCAGCAGCCAAGCCCGACAGGGCTTTCCGTACGAGCAGTACTTC.

V usage is TRBV11-3 and J usage is TRBJ2-1; perhaps TRBD1 as D (5 bases). V lost 1 base and J lost 5, with 12 bases in between. The CDR3 runs 15 residues. Germline V lookup: CDR1 SGHNT, CDR2 YENEEA. The CDR3 DNA sequence: TGTGCCAGCAGCTTAGGTCAGGGTAGGAACAATGAGCAGTTCTTC. As protein: CASSLGQGRNNEQFF. The full variable domain, its missing parts supplied by reference TRBV11-3 and TRBJ2-1, is EAGVVQSPRYKIIEKKQPVAFWCNPISGHNTLYWYLQNLGQGPELLIRYENEEAVDDSQLPKDRFSAERLKGVDSTLKIQPAELGDSAVYLCASSLGQGRNNEQFFGPGTRLTVL.

The V and J genes are TRBV28 and TRBJ2-1; 16 bases fit TRBD2. CDR3 length: 18 amino acids. Trimming cost V 6 bases and J 2 bases; bases outside gene matches: 7. CDR1 is MDHEN and CDR2 is SYDVKM in the germline V gene. The CDR3 spells CASRPGTSGRVAYNEQFF. The DNA of the CDR3 is TGTGCCAGCAGGCCCGGGACTAGCGGGAGGGTGGCCTACAATGAGCAGTTCTTC.

The chain couples TRBV6-5 to TRBJ1-2; D is undetermined. CDR1 MNHEY and CDR2 SVGAGI come from the germline V gene. The CDR3 spans 15 residues. V dropped 2 bases and J dropped 0 bases, with 10 bases sitting between them. CDR3 loop: CASSYRFSSNYGYTF. The DNA of the CDR3 is TGTGCCAGCAGTTACCGATTTTCCTCTAACTATGGCTACACCTTC.

The V gene is TRBV2, the J gene TRBJ2-7; weak D call: TRBD2 (5 bases). Germline CDR1 reads SNHLY; CDR2 reads FYNNEI. This CDR3 contains 14 residues. V lost 1 base, J lost 3 bases, and 10 bases lay in between. This CDR3 reads CASSEEGGDYEQYF. The CDR3 DNA sequence: TGTGCCAGCAGTGAAGAAGGAGGTGACTACGAGCAGTACTTC.

The chain uses TRBV7-8 and TRBJ1-2; D call uncertain. The V and J ends lost 1 base and 5 bases respectively, with 11 bases between them. The CDR3 is 14 amino acids. CDR1 and CDR2 (germline): SGHVS, FQNEAQ. Written as DNA, the CDR3 is TGTGCCAGCAGCTTAGATAAGTTGTCATATGGCTACACCTTC. This translates into CASSLDKLSYGYTF.

V usage is TRBV2 and J usage is TRBJ1-5, with a weak D call TRBD1 (6 bases). CDR1 is SNHLY and CDR2 is FYNNEI in the germline V gene. The CDR3 loop spans 16 amino acids. The ends were cut back, 5 bases at V and 0 bases at J, with 14 bases in the middle. CDR3 nucleotides: TGTGCCAGCAGTTCATACAGGGCTTATAGCAATCAGCCCCAGCATTTT. Translation gives CASSSYRAYSNQPQHF.

This clone occurred once. The chain employs TRBV6-4 and TRBJ2-3, with D unresolved. Trimming pared 2 bases from V and 4 bases from J, leaving 7 bases between. The CDR3 runs to 13 residues. Per the germline V gene, CDR1 is MRHNA and CDR2 is SNTAGT. CDR3: CASSDGDADTQYF. As DNA, the CDR3 is TGTGCCAGCAGTGACGGTGACGCAGATACGCAGTATTTT.

The chain uses TRBV12-3 or TRBV12-4 and TRBJ2-7; 7 bases map to TRBD2. The CDR3 sequence is 13 residues long. V trimming: 4 bases; J trimming: 5 bases; junction bases outside the gene matches: 5. The CDR3 bases are TGTGCCAGCAGTTGGACTAGTCTGGACGAGCAGTACTTC. It specifies CASSWTSLDEQYF.

The V gene is TRBV15, the J gene TRBJ2-7; possibly TRBD1 or TRBD2 for D (5 bases each). V dropped 1 base and J dropped 3 bases, with 10 bases sitting between them. The CDR3 spans 14 residues. Germline CDR1 LNHNV, CDR2 YYDKDF (reference sequence). CDR3 nucleotides: TGTGCCACCAGCAGAGGGGACCGACACTACGAGCAGTACTTC. It yields the protein CATSRGDRHYEQYF. Variable domain in full (rest from reference TRBV15 and TRBJ2-7): DAMVIQNPRYQVTQFGKPVTLSCSQTLNHNVMYWYQQKSSQAPKLLFHYYDKDFNNEADTPDNFQSRRPNTSFCFLDIRSPGLGDTAMYLCATSRGDRHYEQYFGPGTRLTVT.

For this clone: The CDR3 end shows no conserved phenylalanine or tryptophan, and so a read error is likely. The DNA is left out, because the CDR3 cannot be placed on it with certainty; the CDR3 is given as TCRdb lists it. The chain joins TRBV6-5 to TRBJ1-1; TRBD1 is the table's D call, not checked against the DNA. The CDR3 adds up to 12 amino acids, both ends counted. Germline V lookup: CDR1 MNHEY, CDR2 SVGAGI. The CDR3 loop is CASRHGQARASV.

CDR3 bases: TGTGCCAGCAGCTTACGGGGAGTCTCCGAAGAGACCCAGTACTTC. It specifies CASSLRGVSEETQYF. This chain links TRBV11-3 with TRBJ2-5, with D perhaps TRBD2 (5 bases). The germline V gene encodes CDR1 SGHNT and CDR2 YENEEA. V lost 2 bases to trimming and J lost 3 bases, with 13 bases between them. The CDR3 has 15 residues. Drawing the rest from reference TRBV11-3 and TRBJ2-5, the complete variable domain is EAGVVQSPRYKIIEKKQPVAFWCNPISGHNTLYWYLQNLGQGPELLIRYENEEAVDDSQLPKDRFSAERLKGVDSTLKIQPAELGDSAVYLCASSLRGVSEETQYFGPGTRLLVL.

V is TRBV30 and J is TRBJ1-2, with a tentative D call TRBD1 (5 bases). The CDR3 loop spans 13 amino acids. Trimming cost V 5 bases and J 4 bases, with 14 bases left between them. Looked up from germline, CDR1 is GTSNPN and CDR2 is SVGIG (reference sequence). The CDR3 nucleotides read TGTGCCTGGGATCGACAGTCCTCCTATGGCTACACCTTC. Its protein product is CAWDRQSSYGYTF.

The chain employs TRBV7-2 and TRBJ1-4; D remains ambiguous. The CDR3 sequence is 15 residues long. Trimming pared 3 bases from V and 3 bases from J, leaving 11 bases between. In germline, CDR1 is SGHTA, CDR2 FQGNSA. The CDR3 here is CASSLGRSANEKLFF. Here the CDR3 DNA reads TGTGCCAGCAGCTTGGGGAGATCGGCTAATGAAAAACTGTTTTTT.